The TCR beta chain under discussion was sequenced for a study of metastatic and nonmetastatic thyroid tumors. This clone occurred a few times. Trimming cost V 2 bases and J 7 bases, with 9 bases left between them. CDR3 size: 12 residues. Germline values: CDR1 MNHEY, CDR2 SVGEGT. Among the patients, none had received any treatment before thyroid surgery. TCRdb re-processed the PCR reads through MiXCR. The sample shows some 55,000 clones, roughly 30% of them seen only once. The sequence was obtained from a female donor with papillary thyroid cancer or a benign thyroid nodule (not recorded which). Some clones in this sample may be carry-over from other donors' samples. The rearrangement links TRBV6-2 or TRBV6-3 to TRBJ2-7; no definite D call. The sample comprised blood. The chain's CDR3 is CASSYPPEEQYF. DNA of the CDR3: TGTGCCAGCAGTTACCCCCCCGAGGAGCAGTACTTC.